Below are 15 T cell receptor beta chains sequenced from a single sample in a study of T cells after posttransplantation cyclophosphamide. Only in-frame clones appear in the TCRdb table, and some are missing; sequencing was by immunoSEQ multiplex PCR. This sample has around 18,000 clones, with roughly 80% found just once. A marrow graft followed busulfan-fludarabine conditioning, with cyclophosphamide on days +3 and +4. Sequences were derived from CD8+ T cells sorted from PBMCs, sampled approximately 1,900 days after a stem cell transplant with posttransplant cyclophosphamide. These receptors were taken from a female patient in her thirties or forties who received an allogeneic stem cell transplant from a related donor, was CMV-positive, and had no GVHD. Some T cells may arise from the graft donor.

The chain recombines TRBV9 with TRBJ2-7; TRBD1 aligns across 11 bases. The CDR3 has 16 residues. The V segment lost 4 bases and the J segment 3 bases; nucleotides outside the gene matches: 9. The germline CDR1 and CDR2 sequences are SGDLS and YYNGEE. CDR3 in DNA: TGTGCCAGCAGCCCCCTCGGACAGGGGGCCGTCTACGAGCAGTACTTC. This encodes CASSPLGQGAVYEQYF.

The chain recombines TRBV2 with TRBJ2-4, with D possibly TRBD1 on 5 matching bases. V gave up 1 base and J gave up 14 bases, with 18 bases separating them. The CDR3 is 14 residues long. Per the germline V gene, CDR1 is SNHLY and CDR2 is FYNNEI. The CDR3 protein is CASSEVVGRVTEYF. In DNA form, the CDR3 reads TGTGCCAGCAGTGAAGTAGTAGGCAGGGTCACGGAGTACTTC.

The rearrangement links TRBV4-3 to TRBJ1-2; D unresolved. The V gene's germline CDR1 is LGHNA and CDR2 YSLEER. The V end was cut by 0 bases, the J end by 2 bases, with 10 bases between. CDR3 length equals 15 residues. Here the CDR3 DNA reads TGCGCCAGCAGCCAAGAGGGCAATCGGAACTATGGCTACACCTTC. Translating it yields CASSQEGNRNYGYTF.

The chain links TRBV6-5 to TRBJ1-2; possible D gene TRBD1, 5 bases. CDR3 length equals 15 residues. Germline CDR1 MNHEY, CDR2 SVGAGI. Trimming left V 6 bases short and J 3 bases short, with 17 bases between. DNA for the CDR3: TGTGCCAGCAGCCTTAAGGGGAACGGGTACTATGGCTACACCTTC. Residues: CASSLKGNGYYGYTF.

V usage is TRBV4-1 and J usage is TRBJ2-1; 12 bases line up with TRBD2. This CDR3 region has 15 residues. The germline V gene has CDR1 MGHRA and CDR2 YSYEKL. J was trimmed by 7 bases and V by 4 bases; bases with no gene match: 5. The CDR3 is CASSPGTSGFNEQFF. The CDR3 nucleotides are TGCGCCAGCAGCCCTGGGACTAGCGGGTTTAATGAGCAGTTCTTC.

This sequence joins TRBV4-1 and TRBJ1-2, with 7 bases matching TRBD1. V was pared by 3 bases and J by 7 bases, with 8 bases of the junction left unmatched. CDR1 and CDR2 from the germline V gene are MGHRA and YSYEKL. This CDR3 comprises 14 residues. The chain's CDR3 is CASSQPTGYGGYTF. CDR3 sequence (DNA): TGCGCCAGCAGCCAGCCGACAGGGTATGGTGGCTACACCTTC.

The chain uses TRBV10-3 and TRBJ2-1, with 14 bases identical to TRBD2. Germline lookup yields CDR1 ENHRY and CDR2 SYGVKD. The CDR3 runs to 17 residues. Germline trimming cut 0 bases from V and 5 bases from J; bases unmatched to any gene: 3. CDR3 nucleotides: TGTGCCATCAGTGAGTCCGGACTAGCGGGGGGAAACAATGAGCAGTTCTTC. It encodes CAISESGLAGGNNEQFF.

This clone was picked up many times. V usage is TRBV5-1 and J usage is TRBJ1-2, with D possibly being TRBD1 (6 bases). Germline V gene lookup returns CDR1 SGHRS and CDR2 YFSETQ. This CDR3 comprises 13 residues. V was shortened by 8 bases and J by 5 bases, with 16 bases between the two germline ends. Here the CDR3 reads CASRPGGLYGYTF. In DNA, the CDR3 is TGCGCCAGTCGACCCGGGGGGCTATATGGCTACACCTTC.

The chain combines TRBV9 with TRBJ2-2; TRBD2 aligns across 8 bases. Looked up from germline, CDR1 is SGDLS and CDR2 is YYNGEE. The CDR3 runs to 15 residues. With V trimmed by 4 bases and J by 2 bases, 4 bases remained unmatched. The CDR3 bases are TGTGCCAGCAGCCATAGCGGGGACAACACCGGGGAGCTGTTTTTT. This codes for CASSHSGDNTGELFF.

The V gene is TRBV10-2, the J gene TRBJ2-2; 10 bases fit TRBD2. Germline assignment: CDR1 WSHSY and CDR2 SAAADI. This CDR3 is 15 amino acids long. V was pared by 7 bases and J by 7 bases, with 9 bases of the junction left unmatched. The CDR3, as DNA: TGCGCCAGCATGGCTAGCGGGGGCGGGGTCGGGGAGCTGTTTTTT. Its protein product is CASMASGGGVGELFF.

V usage is TRBV9 and J usage is TRBJ2-7; 8 nucleotides agree with TRBD2. CDR3 length equals 16 residues. J gave up 2 bases and V 0 bases, and 7 bases lay outside the gene matches. Looked up from germline, CDR1 is SGDLS and CDR2 is YYNGEE. This CDR3 reads CASSVAMTGGTYEQYF. CDR3 nucleotide sequence: TGTGCCAGCAGCGTAGCTATGACGGGGGGGACCTACGAGCAGTACTTC.

This chain connects TRBV2 to TRBJ1-1; D not certain. The germline V gene has CDR1 SNHLY and CDR2 FYNNEI. This CDR3 has 16 residues. The V end lost 0 bases, the J end lost 0 bases, and 11 bases lay between the germline ends. The CDR3 region is CASSEAAGPMNTEAFF. The CDR3 region has the DNA TGTGCCAGCAGTGAAGCGGCAGGCCCTATGAACACTGAAGCTTTCTTT.

This chain links TRBV27 with TRBJ2-7; 7 positions agree with TRBD2. V trimming: 3 bases; J trimming: 1 base; junction bases outside the gene matches: 0. The length of the CDR3 is 13 residues. Germline CDR1 and CDR2: MNHEY and SMNVEV (reference sequence). CDR3 residues: CASSLGGSYEQYF. The DNA of the CDR3 is TGTGCCAGCAGTTTGGGGGGGTCCTACGAGCAGTACTTC.

This clone was observed a handful of times. The chain has TRBV25-1 and TRBJ2-7; no firm D call. This CDR3 spans 13 amino acids. V shed 3 bases and J shed 4 bases, with 10 bases lying between them. Germline V lookup: CDR1 MGHDK, CDR2 SYGVNS. The CDR3 loop is CASSDQTAYEQYF. CDR3 nucleotide sequence: TGTGCCAGCAGTGACCAAACAGCTTACGAGCAGTACTTC.

This clone is categorized as medium-sized (0.01 to 0.1%). This sequence joins TRBV14 and TRBJ2-1; 11 bases fit TRBD1. V lost 0 bases to trimming and J lost 7 bases; unmatched junction nucleotides: 5. CDR1 SGHDN and CDR2 FVKESK come from the germline V gene. The CDR3 loop spans 16 amino acids. The chain's CDR3 is CASSQEPGQGDNEQFF. The CDR3 coding sequence is TGTGCCAGCAGCCAAGAACCGGGACAGGGGGATAATGAGCAGTTCTTC.